These T cell receptor beta chains were read from a single sample in a study of chemoradiotherapy in HPV16-positive cancers. Some clones are missing from TCRdb's copy, which holds only in-frame ones; the method was immunoSEQ multiplex PCR. The data contain under 4,000 clones, roughly 73% of them singletons. The biological material was taken from a patient who underwent chemoradiotherapy. Receptors were obtained from a human donor with HPV-associated anogenital cancer. CDR3s include the opening cysteine and the closing phenylalanine or tryptophan. D genes are given only for firm matches. Clone size is shown for a subset of rows, as once, few, many or a class of expanded clone.

TGTGCCAGCAGCTTATTGGGTATAGAAGCTTTCTTT CASSLLGIEAFF TRBV7-2 few TRBJ1-1 .
TGTGCCAGCTCACCACTAAGTCCGGCGGGGAACACTGAAGCTTTCTTT CASSPLSPAGNTEAFF TRBV18 . TRBJ1-1 .
TGTGCCAGCAGTTTACAGGGGGCCATGACCGGGGAGCTGTTTTTT CASSLQGAMTGELFF TRBV28 . TRBJ2-2 TRBD1
TGTGCCAGCAGCTTTGACTTCTCCTACGAGCAGTACTTC CASSFDFSYEQYF TRBV11-1 once TRBJ2-7 .
TGTGCCAGCAGTTCGGGGATCGGGACTGAAGCTTTCTTT CASSSGIGTEAFF TRBV2 . TRBJ1-1 .
TGTGCCAGCAGTTACTCGGGACAGGACACCGGGGAGCTGTTTTTT CASSYSGQDTGELFF TRBV6-6 . TRBJ2-2 TRBD1
TGTGCCATCAGTGAGCCGACAGGGGTTGACTACGAGCAGTACTTC CAISEPTGVDYEQYF TRBV10-3 . TRBJ2-7 TRBD1
TGCGCCAGCAGCCAAAGGTTGGGGGACAGAAACAATGAGCAGTTCTTC CASSQRLGDRNNEQFF TRBV4-3 once TRBJ2-1 TRBD1
TGTGCCAGCAGTGGGACAGGGGGTAGCTCCTACGAGCAGTACTTC CASSGTGGSSYEQYF TRBV6-5 . TRBJ2-7 TRBD1
TGCAGCGTACAGCGGGGGGCCCCACCCTACAATGAGCAGTTCTTC CSVQRGAPPYNEQFF TRBV29-1 . TRBJ2-1 TRBD2
TGCAGCGTTTTTGAAAGTGGTGGCTACACCTTC CSVFESGGYTF TRBV29-1 . TRBJ1-2 .
TGTGCCAGCATCCCTCGCGGAGGGGGCACTGAAGCTTTCTTT CASIPRGGGTEAFF TRBV6-1 . TRBJ1-1 .
TGCGCCAGCAGCCATGGGGACGGGTCATCCTACGAGCAGTACTTC CASSHGDGSSYEQYF TRBV5-1 few TRBJ2-7 .
TGTGCCAGCAGCGTAGGGCCTAGCTCCTACGAGCAGTACTTC CASSVGPSSYEQYF TRBV9 . TRBJ2-7 .
TGCGCCAGCACGGGACTAGCTCCCTACGAGCAGTACTTC CASTGLAPYEQYF TRBV5-1 . TRBJ2-7 TRBD2
TGTGCCAGCAGTCTCATGACAGGGGGCGCGGCAGATACGCAGTATTTT CASSLMTGGAADTQYF TRBV28 . TRBJ2-3 TRBD1
TGTGCCAGCGGGTCCGATCTAAGGGACACTGAAGCTTTCTTT CASGSDLRDTEAFF TRBV25-1 . TRBJ1-1 .
TGTGCCAGCAGCTTAGGAGATGGCTACACCTTC CASSLGDGYTF TRBV7-9 . TRBJ1-2 .
TGCGCCAGCAGCCACAGTTTAGGGACAATGAACACTGAAGCTTTCTTT CASSHSLGTMNTEAFF TRBV5-1 . TRBJ1-1 .
TGTGCCTGGAGTGTCAGGGACGGCTACGAGCAGTACTTC CAWSVRDGYEQYF TRBV30 once TRBJ2-7 .
TGTGCCAGCAGCACCTACAGGGCTAGCGGCTACACCTTC CASSTYRASGYTF TRBV9 . TRBJ1-2 .
TGTGCCAGCAGCTCGCAGGGTAACATTCAGTACTTC CASSSQGNIQYF TRBV7-2 . TRBJ2-4 .